Listed below are T cell receptor beta chains from one sample, sequenced in a study of shared clonotypes between healthy human individuals. The method was immunoSEQ multiplex PCR; TCRdb's version includes in-frame clones alone and lacks a portion of them. The sample comprises 600,000 or so clones, 95% to 98% of which are singletons, and roughly 0.29% rests with the top ten. Input material: naive CD8+ T cells sorted from blood. Source of these receptors: a man aged 30-40 years in good health. Both conserved end residues are part of each CDR3. D genes are given only for firm matches. The size entry is marked missing in some rows and otherwise reads once, few, many or a size class.

J gene: TRBJ2-7
clone size: -
V gene: TRBV6-1
D gene: TRBD1
CDR3 DNA: TGTGCCAGCAGTGCCCGGACAGGTTACCTAGGGCAGTACTTC
CDR3 protein: CASSARTGYLGQYF

J gene: TRBJ2-5
clone size: -
V gene: TRBV9
D gene: -
CDR3 DNA: TGTGCCAGCAGCGTAGATGCCCAAGAGACCCAGTACTTC
CDR3 protein: CASSVDAQETQYF

J gene: TRBJ2-2
clone size: -
V gene: TRBV4-1
D gene: -
CDR3 DNA: TGCGCCAGCAGCCAAGAGGTGGCGAACACCGGGGAGCTGTTTTTT
CDR3 protein: CASSQEVANTGELFF

J gene: TRBJ2-7
clone size: -
V gene: TRBV4-3
D gene: TRBD1
CDR3 DNA: TGCGCCAGCAGCCAGGGCCCCGGGACAGGCTCCTACGAGCAGTACTTC
CDR3 protein: CASSQGPGTGSYEQYF

J gene: TRBJ2-1
clone size: once
V gene: TRBV30
D gene: -
CDR3 DNA: TGTGCCTGGAGTGGACCCAGAAACTCCTACAATGAGCAGTTCTTC
CDR3 protein: CAWSGPRNSYNEQFF

J gene: TRBJ2-1
clone size: once
V gene: TRBV29-1
D gene: TRBD1
CDR3 DNA: TGCAGCGTTGAAAGAACAGGGGACAGCTCCTACAATGAGCAGTTCTTC
CDR3 protein: CSVERTGDSSYNEQFF

J gene: TRBJ2-1
clone size: -
V gene: TRBV5-4
D gene: -
CDR3 DNA: TGTGCCAGCAGCCCCCCGACTCGTGAGCAGTTCTTC
CDR3 protein: CASSPPTREQFF

J gene: TRBJ2-3
clone size: -
V gene: TRBV7-2
D gene: TRBD2
CDR3 DNA: TGTGCCAGCAGCTTAAGGGTGGGACTACCCCAAGGGGATACGCAGTATTTT
CDR3 protein: CASSLRVGLPQGDTQYF

J gene: TRBJ2-1
clone size: -
V gene: TRBV7-2
D gene: TRBD2
CDR3 DNA: TGTGCCAGCAGCTTAAGTATTATCCGGGAGGGTAAATACAATGAGCAGTTCTTC
CDR3 protein: CASSLSIIREGKYNEQFF

J gene: TRBJ2-6
clone size: -
V gene: TRBV7-9
D gene: -
CDR3 DNA: TGTGCCAGCAGCTCCGAGGGGACTGGGGCCAACGTCCTGACTTTC
CDR3 protein: CASSSEGTGANVLTF

J gene: TRBJ2-1
clone size: -
V gene: TRBV30
D gene: TRBD2
CDR3 DNA: TGTGCCTGGAGTTCTCCCACTAGCGGTTATTACAATGAGCAGTTCTTC
CDR3 protein: CAWSSPTSGYYNEQFF

J gene: TRBJ2-2
clone size: once
V gene: TRBV29-1
D gene: -
CDR3 DNA: TGCAGCGCATACACCGGGGAGCTGTTTTTT
CDR3 protein: CSAYTGELFF

J gene: TRBJ1-2
clone size: -
V gene: TRBV5-1
D gene: TRBD1
CDR3 DNA: TGCGCCAGCAGCTTGGATTGGGTTTGGGCAGGGGGCGCCGACTATGGCTACACCTTC
CDR3 protein: CASSLDWVWAGGADYGYTF

J gene: TRBJ2-1
clone size: -
V gene: TRBV27
D gene: TRBD2
CDR3 DNA: TGTGCCAGCAGTTTAGGACTAGCGGGAGTGGGTGAGCAGTTCTTC
CDR3 protein: CASSLGLAGVGEQFF

J gene: TRBJ2-7
clone size: -
V gene: TRBV10-2
D gene: TRBD2
CDR3 DNA: TGCGCCAGCAATCCCGGACTAGCGGGAGCCTCATACTACGAGCAGTACTTC
CDR3 protein: CASNPGLAGASYYEQYF

J gene: TRBJ1-2
clone size: -
V gene: TRBV12-5
D gene: -
CDR3 DNA: TGTGCTAGTGGTTTGGGGCACGGCTACACCTTC
CDR3 protein: CASGLGHGYTF

J gene: TRBJ2-7
clone size: -
V gene: TRBV7-8
D gene: TRBD2
CDR3 DNA: TGTGCCAGCAGCCGGCCGCGGGGGGAAATAGGTGAAAGCTCCTACGAGCAGTACTTC
CDR3 protein: CASSRPRGEIGESSYEQYF

J gene: TRBJ1-4
clone size: -
V gene: TRBV7-6
D gene: -
CDR3 DNA: TGTGCCCGGGCCGATCGGGAGGGGAATGAAAAACTGTTTTTT
CDR3 protein: CARADREGNEKLFF

J gene: TRBJ1-3
clone size: -
V gene: TRBV28
D gene: TRBD1
CDR3 DNA: TGTGCCAGCAGCTTTGGACAGGGCCGATTCTCTGGAAACACCATATATTTT
CDR3 protein: CASSFGQGRFSGNTIYF

J gene: TRBJ2-7
clone size: -
V gene: TRBV9
D gene: -
CDR3 DNA: TGTGCCAGCAGCCCAGGGGACTTACTATACGAGCAGTACTTC
CDR3 protein: CASSPGDLLYEQYF

J gene: TRBJ2-2
clone size: -
V gene: TRBV11-3
D gene: TRBD1
CDR3 DNA: TGTGCCAGCAGCTCGAGGGTCCGGACAGGGACAAACGGGGAGCTGTTTTTT
CDR3 protein: CASSSRVRTGTNGELFF

J gene: TRBJ2-3
clone size: -
V gene: TRBV11-2
D gene: TRBD1
CDR3 DNA: TGTGCCAGCAGCTTAGGGACAGGGCTCACAGATACGCAGTATTTT
CDR3 protein: CASSLGTGLTDTQYF

J gene: TRBJ2-7
clone size: -
V gene: TRBV7-6
D gene: -
CDR3 DNA: TGTGCCAGCAGCTTTCACCTGGGGGAGCAGTACTTC
CDR3 protein: CASSFHLGEQYF

J gene: TRBJ2-3
clone size: -
V gene: TRBV6-1
D gene: -
CDR3 DNA: TGTGCCGTCCGGGACACGCAACCCACAGATACGCAGTATTTT
CDR3 protein: CAVRDTQPTDTQYF